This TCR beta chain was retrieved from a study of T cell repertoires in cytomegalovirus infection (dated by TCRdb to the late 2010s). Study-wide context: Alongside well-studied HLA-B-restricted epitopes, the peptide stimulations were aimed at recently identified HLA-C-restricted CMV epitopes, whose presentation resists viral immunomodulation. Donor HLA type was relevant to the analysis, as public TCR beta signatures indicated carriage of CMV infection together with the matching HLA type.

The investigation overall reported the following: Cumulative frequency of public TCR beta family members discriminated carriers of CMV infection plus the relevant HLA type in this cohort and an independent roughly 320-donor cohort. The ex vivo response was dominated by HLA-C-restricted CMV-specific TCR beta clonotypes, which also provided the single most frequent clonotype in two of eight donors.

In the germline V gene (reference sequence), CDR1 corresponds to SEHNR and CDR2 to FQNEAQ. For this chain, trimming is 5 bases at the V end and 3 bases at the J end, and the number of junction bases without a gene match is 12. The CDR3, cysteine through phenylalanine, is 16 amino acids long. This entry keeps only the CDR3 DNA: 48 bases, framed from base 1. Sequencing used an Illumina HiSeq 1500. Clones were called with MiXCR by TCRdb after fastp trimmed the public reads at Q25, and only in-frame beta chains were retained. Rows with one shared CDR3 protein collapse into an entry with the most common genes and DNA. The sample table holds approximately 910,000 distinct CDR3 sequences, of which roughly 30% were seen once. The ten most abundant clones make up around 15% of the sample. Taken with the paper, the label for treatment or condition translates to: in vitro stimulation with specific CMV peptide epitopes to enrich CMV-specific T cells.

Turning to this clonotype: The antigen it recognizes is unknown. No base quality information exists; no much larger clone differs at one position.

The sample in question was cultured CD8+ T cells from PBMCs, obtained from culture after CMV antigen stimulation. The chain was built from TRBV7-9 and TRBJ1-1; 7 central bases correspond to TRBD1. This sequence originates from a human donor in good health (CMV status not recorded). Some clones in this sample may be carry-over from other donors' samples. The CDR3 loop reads CASSPQPRRGDTEAFF. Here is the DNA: TGTGCCAGCAGCCCGCAGCCACGCAGGGGGGACACTGAAGCTTTCTTT.